These 31 T cell receptor beta chains came from one sample sequenced in a study of shared clonotypes between healthy human individuals. Sequencing used immunoSEQ multiplex PCR; TCRdb keeps in-frame clones, though not all of them. Altogether just over 2,000,000 clones are present, 85% to 95% being singletons, with the ten largest covering around 0.13%. The specimen was naive CD4+ T cells sorted from blood. Subset noted: CD45RA+ positively selected. The receptors were sampled from a man aged 18 to 29 in good health.

The rearrangement uses TRBV6-6 and TRBJ2-1; TRBD2 aligns across 11 bases. Trimming cost V 5 bases and J 4 bases; bases outside gene matches: 4. CDR1 MNHNY and CDR2 SVGAGI come from the germline V gene (reference sequence). This CDR3 region has 15 residues. The CDR3 nucleotides are TGTGCCAGCAGTCAGGGACTAGCGGTTTACAATGAGCAGTTCTTC. It yields the protein CASSQGLAVYNEQFF.

The chain is built from TRBV30 and TRBJ1-4, with D possibly being TRBD1 (6 bases). Germline V CDR1 and CDR2: GTSNPN, SVGIG (reference sequence). The CDR3 spans 15 residues. V was pared by 3 bases and J by 3 bases, with 14 bases between. The CDR3 loop is CAWSRPGGSNEKLFF. The CDR3 DNA sequence: TGTGCCTGGAGCCGGCCCGGGGGCTCTAATGAAAAACTGTTTTTT.

V gene TRBV5-3 combines with J gene TRBJ2-3; D possibly corresponds to TRBD1 (5 bases). TRBV5-3 belongs to the ORF category, with a function that is uncertain. This CDR3 has 17 amino acids. V was pared by 1 base and J by 1 base, with 16 bases between. The CDR3 DNA reads TGTGCCAGAAGCTTGTTATATGGCAGGGCCTGCACAGATACGCAGTATTTT. As protein: CARSLLYGRACTDTQYF.

The chain employs TRBV7-6 and TRBJ1-6; TRBD1 is a possible D gene (5 bases). The ends were cut back, 0 bases at V and 15 bases at J, with 18 bases in the middle. This CDR3 spans 15 amino acids. The germline CDR1 and CDR2 sequences are SGHVS and FNYEAQ. CDR3 sequence reads: CASSLAEGRISLLHF. The CDR3 DNA sequence: TGTGCCAGCAGCTTAGCTGAGGGGAGGATAAGTCTCCTCCACTTT.

The V gene is TRBV5-4, the J gene TRBJ2-6; TRBD1 agrees at 8 bases. After removal of 0 bases from V and 2 bases from J, the junction contained 4 bases not matched to a gene. Germline V gene data show CDR1 as SGHNT and CDR2 as YYREEE (reference sequence). CDR3 length: 17 residues. The CDR3 protein is CASSLVQGAPGANVLTF. The CDR3 DNA reads TGTGCCAGCAGCTTGGTTCAGGGGGCGCCTGGGGCCAACGTCCTGACTTTC.

This clone was detected once. An end of the junction differs from the germline gene, which may be a read error. This sequence joins TRBV9 and TRBJ2-1; D is possibly TRBD2 (6 bases). There are 13 residues in the CDR3. CDR1 and CDR2 from the germline V gene are SGDLS and YYNGEE. CDR3 sequence reads: CASSVDAGLSLLF. The CDR3 DNA reads as TGTGCCAGCAGCGTAGATGCCGGACTATCGTTACTCTTC.

With regard to this clone: Other DNA sequences in the same sample also yield this CDR3. This chain joins TRBV7-3 and TRBJ2-3; tentative D call: TRBD2 (5 bases). CDR1 SGHTA and CDR2 FQGTGA come from the germline V gene. CDR3 length: 15 amino acids. V dropped 0 bases and J dropped 6 bases, with 13 bases sitting between them. CDR3 region: CASSLTPLAADTQYF. DNA for the CDR3: TGTGCCAGCAGCTTAACACCGCTAGCAGCGGATACGCAGTATTTT. The variable domain in full, with the rest retrieved from reference TRBV7-3 and TRBJ2-3, is GAGVSQTPSNKVTEKGKYVELRCDPISGHTALYWYRQSLGQGPEFLIYFQGTGAADDSGLPNDRFFAVRPEGSVSTLKIQRTERGDSAVYLCASSLTPLAADTQYFGPGTRLTVL.

The chain couples TRBV7-3 to TRBJ1-2; D is unresolved. V shed 5 bases and J shed 2 bases, with 12 bases lying between them. Germline V gene sequence: CDR1 SGHTA, CDR2 FQGTGA. The CDR3 has 14 residues. CDR3 DNA: TGTGCCAGCAGCCCAGGCGGTGGGAACTATGGCTACACCTTC. Translated: CASSPGGGNYGYTF.

The chain combines TRBV15 with TRBJ1-2; D not resolved. This CDR3 has 14 residues. CDR1 and CDR2 (germline): LNHNV, YYDKDF (reference sequence). V gave up 4 bases and J gave up 0 bases, with 9 bases separating them. This chain's CDR3 is CATSIDAANYGYTF. The CDR3 DNA reads as TGTGCCACCAGCATAGACGCAGCTAACTATGGCTACACCTTC.

The gene calls are TRBV7-2 and TRBJ2-3; D possibly corresponds to TRBD2 (5 bases). V was clipped by 0 bases and J by 5 bases, with 9 bases between them. The CDR3 totals 14 residues. CDR1 is SGHTA and CDR2 is FQGNSA in the germline V gene. The CDR3 DNA reads TGTGCCAGCAGCTTAGCGCTAGCAGGAGATACGCAGTATTTT. It translates to CASSLALAGDTQYF. The full variable domain, rest sourced from reference TRBV7-2 and TRBJ2-3, is GAGVSQSPSNKVTEKGKDVELRCDPISGHTALYWYRQSLGQGLEFLIYFQGNSAPDKSGLPSDRFSAERTGGSVSTLTIQRTQQEDSAVYLCASSLALAGDTQYFGPGTRLTVL.

The chain employs TRBV6-1 and TRBJ1-2; no clear D gene. The CDR3 is 14 amino acids. Per the germline V gene, CDR1 is MNHNS and CDR2 is SASEGT. V dropped 8 bases and J dropped 1 base, with 14 bases sitting between them. The CDR3, as DNA: TGTGCCAGCGTGTGGGCAGGAGGTAACTATGGCTACACCTTC. This encodes CASVWAGGNYGYTF.

The V gene is TRBV10-3, the J gene TRBJ2-7, with TRBD1 matching 7 bases. The V and J ends lost 6 bases and 2 bases, in that order; junction bases with no gene match: 7. This CDR3 has 14 amino acids. Germline V gene data show CDR1 as ENHRY and CDR2 as SYGVKD. The chain's CDR3 is CAISDRASAYEQYF. CDR3 nucleotide sequence: TGTGCCATCAGCGACAGGGCATCGGCCTACGAGCAGTACTTC.

This clone was recorded a few times. Other DNA sequences of this sample code for an identical CDR3. The gene calls are TRBV7-9 and TRBJ2-1; 8 bases map to TRBD2. V shed 5 bases and J 0 bases; nucleotides not matched to a gene: 3. The V gene's germline CDR1 is SEHNR and CDR2 FQNEAQ (reference sequence). The CDR3 length is 15 residues. The CDR3 nucleotides are TGTGCCAGCAGCCCTCTAGCGGGCTCCTACAATGAGCAGTTCTTC. Translating it yields CASSPLAGSYNEQFF.

The chain couples TRBV5-3 to TRBJ2-7, with D unclear. TRBV5-3 is an ORF, with its function uncertain. Trimming shortened V by 0 bases and J by 5 bases, and 15 bases separated the two germline ends. There are 15 residues in the CDR3. CDR3 DNA: TGTGCCAGAAGCTTGGCCAGCTTCTTCCGCCACGAGCAGTACTTC. This encodes CARSLASFFRHEQYF.

This chain uses TRBV5-1 with TRBJ2-7, with 10 bases matching TRBD2. Germline V gene sequence: CDR1 SGHRS, CDR2 YFSETQ. The ends lost 2 bases at V and 3 bases at J; junction bases unmatched: 2. This CDR3 region has 14 residues. The CDR3 coding sequence is TGCGCCAGCAGCTTACGGACTAGCGGCTACGAGCAGTACTTC. It encodes CASSLRTSGYEQYF.

This chain joins TRBV28 and TRBJ2-1; 8 nucleotides align to TRBD2. Trimming took 2 bases from V and 9 from J; bases not matched to a gene: 9. Germline-derived CDR1 and CDR2 are MDHEN and SYDVKM. This CDR3 contains 15 residues. The CDR3 DNA is TGTGCCAGCAGTTTACCGGGACTAGGCGGACGTGAGCAGTTCTTC. Encoded protein: CASSLPGLGGREQFF.

The rearrangement links TRBV2 to TRBJ1-1; weak D call: TRBD1 (5 bases). There are 14 residues in the CDR3. V lost 4 bases, J lost 6 bases, and 15 bases lay in between. The germline V gene encodes CDR1 SNHLY and CDR2 FYNNEI. As DNA, the CDR3 is TGTGCCAGCAGTGTTGACAGACGTATACCTGAAGCTTTCTTT. Amino acid sequence: CASSVDRRIPEAFF.

The V gene is TRBV6-1, the J gene TRBJ2-3; the D gene is possibly TRBD2 (6 bases). The V end lost 4 bases, the J end lost 5 bases, and 16 bases lay between the germline ends. This CDR3 is 15 amino acids long. Per the germline V gene, CDR1 is MNHNS and CDR2 is SASEGT. The CDR3 DNA reads TGTGCCAGCAGTGGGTCACGGGAGTGGGTAGATACGCAGTATTTT. It is translated as CASSGSREWVDTQYF.

The chain joins TRBV6-5 to TRBJ2-1, with D tentatively TRBD2 (6 bases). V was trimmed by 4 bases and J by 7 bases, leaving 17 bases between them. Looked up from germline, CDR1 is MNHEY and CDR2 is SVGAGI. CDR3 length equals 15 residues. The CDR3 sequence: CASSSSGGGRNEQFF. CDR3 coding DNA: TGTGCCAGCAGTTCCAGCGGCGGAGGGAGGAATGAGCAGTTCTTC.

This chain links TRBV30 with TRBJ1-1; D gene uncertain. V was shortened by 4 bases and J by 10 bases, with 16 bases between the two germline ends. CDR3 length: 12 residues. CDR1 and CDR2 from the germline V gene are GTSNPN and SVGIG (reference sequence). Here the CDR3 DNA reads TGTGCCTGGACTGACATCCCTTCGAGAGCTTTCTTT. The encoded protein is CAWTDIPSRAFF.

The chain is built from TRBV28 and TRBJ1-5; 7 bases fit TRBD1. CDR3 length: 16 amino acids. Unmatched junction bases numbered 10, after V lost 7 bases and J lost 1 base. Per germline, CDR1 MDHEN and CDR2 SYDVKM. CDR3 region: CASNPLDRTSNQPQHF. CDR3 in DNA: TGTGCCAGCAACCCTCTGGACAGGACAAGCAATCAGCCCCAGCATTTT.

V and J are TRBV7-2 and TRBJ2-2; D possibly corresponds to TRBD2 (5 bases). V was cut by 5 bases and J by 2 bases, with 9 bases left in between. Germline CDR1 reads SGHTA; CDR2 reads FQGNSA. This CDR3 has 14 residues. The CDR3 nucleotides read TGTGCCAGCAGCGGAGGAACCAACACCGGGGAGCTGTTTTTT. Protein: CASSGGTNTGELFF. Together with reference TRBV7-2 and TRBJ2-2, the CDR3 gives the full variable domain: GAGVSQSPSNKVTEKGKDVELRCDPISGHTALYWYRQSLGQGLEFLIYFQGNSAPDKSGLPSDRFSAERTGGSVSTLTIQRTQQEDSAVYLCASSGGTNTGELFFGEGSRLTVL.

This chain joins TRBV6-5 and TRBJ1-1; D is possibly TRBD1 (6 bases). Trimming cost V 11 bases and J 1 base, with 11 bases left between them. The CDR3 runs to 12 residues. CDR1 and CDR2 (germline): MNHEY, SVGAGI. The CDR3 DNA reads TGTGCCGGAACGGACAGGAACACTGAAGCTTTCTTT. This sequence encodes CAGTDRNTEAFF.

This chain joins TRBV6-1 and TRBJ1-1; 8 nucleotides line up with TRBD1. The trim removed 6 bases at V and 1 base at J, leaving 7 bases unmatched. The V gene's germline CDR1 is MNHNS and CDR2 SASEGT. The length of the CDR3 is 15 residues. The CDR3 reads CASRFQGAGNTEAFF. DNA for the CDR3: TGTGCCAGCAGGTTCCAGGGGGCTGGGAACACTGAAGCTTTCTTT.

The chain combines TRBV7-8 with TRBJ2-7; TRBD1 is a possible D gene (6 bases). The germline gives CDR1 SGHVS, CDR2 FQNEAQ. Trimming took off 1 base at V and 2 bases at J, with 9 bases between the two ends. This CDR3 has 14 residues. This chain's CDR3 is CASSLVSGAYEQYF. CDR3 in DNA: TGTGCCAGCAGCTTAGTGTCAGGGGCCTACGAGCAGTACTTC. Variable domain in full (rest from reference TRBV7-8 and TRBJ2-7): GAGVSQSPRYKVAKRGQDVALRCDPISGHVSLFWYQQALGQGPEFLTYFQNEAQLDKSGLPSDRFFAERPEGSVSTLKIQRTQQEDSAVYLCASSLVSGAYEQYFGPGTRLTVT.

The chain uses TRBV30 and TRBJ1-1; TRBD1 agrees at 9 bases. Per germline, CDR1 GTSNPN and CDR2 SVGIG (reference sequence). Unmatched junction bases numbered 5, after V lost 1 base and J lost 11 bases. The CDR3 runs 12 residues. The CDR3 bases are TGTGCCTGGAGTGAGACAGGGGGTGGGGCTTTCTTT. Translating gives CAWSETGGGAFF.

The V gene is TRBV18, the J gene TRBJ1-1; D not certain. The CDR3 is made up of 15 amino acids. Germline lookup yields CDR1 KGHSH and CDR2 LQKENI. The ends were cut back, 3 bases at V and 4 bases at J, with 15 bases in the middle. The DNA of the CDR3 is TGTGCCAGCTCACCTTTGGGCAAAAGTAGCACTGAAGCTTTCTTT. Its translation is CASSPLGKSSTEAFF.

The V gene is TRBV2, the J gene TRBJ2-5; D gene ambiguous. This CDR3 is 12 amino acids long. Germline V gene sequence: CDR1 SNHLY, CDR2 FYNNEI. Trimming removed 7 bases from V and 0 bases from J, with 6 bases in between. The chain's CDR3 is CASNPHQETQYF. The CDR3 bases are TGTGCCAGCAATCCACACCAAGAGACCCAGTACTTC.

The V call is TRBV28, the J call TRBJ2-3, with D unclear. With 6 bases removed from V and 9 bases from J, the gap between germline ends came to 13 bases. Germline values: CDR1 MDHEN, CDR2 SYDVKM. CDR3 size: 12 residues. The CDR3 DNA reads TGTGCCAGCAGGGGGTCTTATTCGACGCAGTATTTT. Amino acids: CASRGSYSTQYF.

A single count supports this clone. V usage is TRBV7-9 and J usage is TRBJ1-2; D is unclear. The CDR3 is made up of 13 amino acids. The V and J ends lost 3 bases and 8 bases respectively, with 13 bases between them. The germline CDR1 and CDR2 sequences are SEHNR and FQNEAQ (reference sequence). The CDR3 coding sequence is TGTGCCAGCAGCTTGGTCGGGCCGTACGGCTACACCTTC. Encoded protein: CASSLVGPYGYTF.

The V and J genes are TRBV6-5 and TRBJ2-5; 8 nucleotides line up with TRBD1. V was pared by 3 bases and J by 4 bases, with 1 base of the junction left unmatched. CDR1 is MNHEY, CDR2 SVGAGI, per germline. The CDR3 extends over 13 amino acids. The CDR3 sequence: CASSYTGGETQYF. The CDR3 DNA reads TGTGCCAGCAGTTATACAGGGGGAGAGACCCAGTACTTC.